Below, 8 T cell receptor beta chains from the same sample are listed, as sequenced in a study of shared clonotypes between healthy human individuals. The method was immunoSEQ multiplex PCR; TCRdb's version includes in-frame clones alone and lacks a portion of them. The sample gives 400,000 to 600,000 clones, about 96% of which show up once; around 0.066% is in the top ten. Sequencing input: naive CD4+ T cells sorted from blood. The subset was: CD45RA+ positively selected. Receptor source: a woman in her 30s in good health.

This clone was seen only once. The genes are TRBV6-1 and TRBJ2-7; 7 nucleotides line up with TRBD2. Germline CDR1 MNHNS, CDR2 SASEGT. This CDR3 has 14 amino acids. V gave up 2 bases and J gave up 0 bases; unmatched junction bases: 1. For the CDR3, the DNA is TGTGCCAGCAGTGAACAGCGGGACTCCTACGAGCAGTACTTC. This gives the protein CASSEQRDSYEQYF.

The chain joins TRBV2 to TRBJ2-3; maybe TRBD1 (6 bases). Germline V lookup: CDR1 SNHLY, CDR2 FYNNEI. V was cut by 6 bases and J by 4 bases, with 11 bases left in between. The CDR3 totals 13 residues. CDR3 protein: CASSLGAADTQYF. The CDR3 DNA follows: TGTGCCAGCAGCTTGGGGGCGGCAGATACGCAGTATTTT. The variable domain in full, with the rest retrieved from reference TRBV2 and TRBJ2-3, is EPEVTQTPSHQVTQMGQEVILRCVPISNHLYFYWYRQILGQKVEFLVSFYNNEISEKSEIFDDQFSVERPDGSNFTLKIRSTKLEDSAMYFCASSLGAADTQYFGPGTRLTVL.

This chain links TRBV12-5 with TRBJ2-5, with TRBD1 matching over 7 bases. CDR1 and CDR2 (germline): LGHNT, FRNRAP. Trimming removed 1 base from V and 4 bases from J; junction bases left unmatched: 12. The CDR3 is made up of 17 amino acids. CDR3 protein: CASGLGLSDRAGETQYF. As DNA, the CDR3 is TGTGCTAGTGGTTTGGGACTAAGCGACAGGGCCGGAGAGACCCAGTACTTC.

The chain employs TRBV5-1 and TRBJ1-2; D unclear. The CDR3 is 17 residues long. Germline CDR1 is SGHRS and CDR2 is YFSETQ. Deletions cut 4 bases from V and 7 bases from J, with 26 bases between. CDR3 region: CASSHSGWPSRVSGYTF. The CDR3 DNA sequence: TGCGCCAGCAGCCACTCTGGTTGGCCGTCAAGGGTTAGTGGCTACACCTTC.

This clone was observed a few times. Within the sample, other DNA sequences also encode this same CDR3. The CDR3 spells CSVESNTGELFF. CDR3 nucleotides: TGCAGCGTCGAGTCGAACACCGGGGAGCTGTTTTTT. V gene TRBV29-1 combines with J gene TRBJ2-2; unclear D gene. Germline-derived CDR1 and CDR2 are SQVTM and ANQGSEA. The CDR3 has 12 residues. Trimming took 6 bases from V and 0 from J, leaving 5 bases between them.

The V gene is TRBV28, the J gene TRBJ2-3; possible D gene TRBD2, 6 bases. Germline CDR1 reads MDHEN; CDR2 reads SYDVKM. This CDR3 has 14 residues. Trimming pared 6 bases from V and 3 bases from J, leaving 13 bases between. The CDR3 nucleotides are TGTGCCAGCAGAGTCCGGGGGTTGACAGATACGCAGTATTTT. Amino acids: CASRVRGLTDTQYF.

The CDR3 DNA follows: TGTGCCAGCAGCTTAACATCCTACGAGCAGTACTTC. This codes for CASSLTSYEQYF. V and J are TRBV5-8 and TRBJ2-7; D unresolved. Per germline, CDR1 SGHTS and CDR2 YDEGEE. The germline V and J ends were trimmed by 2 bases and 1 base, with 4 bases remaining between them. This CDR3 region has 12 residues. The entire variable domain, with the rest obtained from reference TRBV5-8 and TRBJ2-7, is as follows: EAGVTQSPTHLIKTRGQQATLRCSPISGHTSVYWYQQALGLGLQFLLWYDEGEERNRGNFPPRFSGRQFPNYSSELNVNALELEDSALYLCASSLTSYEQYFGPGTRLTVT.

CDR3 protein: CASSVAPGYMNTEAFF. The CDR3, as DNA: TGTGCCAGCAGCGTAGCGCCAGGCTACATGAACACTGAAGCTTTCTTT. The rearrangement uses TRBV9 and TRBJ1-1; D not certain. Deletions cut 0 bases from V and 0 bases from J, with 12 bases between. Germline CDR1 SGDLS, CDR2 YYNGEE. The CDR3 sequence is 16 residues long.